Sequencing of this TCR beta chain was carried out in a study of graft-versus-host responses after intestinal transplantation. Study-wide context: Anti-thymocyte globulin induction preceded about 3 years of tacrolimus and steroid maintenance in all recipients.

Study results and limitations: Early after transplant, HvG declines were associated with peak levels of circulating GvH clones.

As concerns this clone: Its antigen is as yet unknown.

Clones were sequenced by immunoSEQ multiplex PCR, and TCRdb holds only the in-frame ones, with some missing. The repertoire holds some 140,000 clones, with 85% to 95% as singletons. This clonotype originated in a human donor who received an intestinal transplant. The sequencing used unstimulated CD4+ T cells sorted from spleen or lymph node cells, collected before intestinal transplant.

CDR3 amino acids: CASSSIQGGTGELFF. The CDR3 bases are TGTGCCAGCAGCTCCATACAGGGGGGCACCGGGGAGCTGTTTTTT. This chain connects TRBV7-2 to TRBJ2-2; TRBD1 agrees at 8 bases. The CDR3 sequence is 15 residues long. J gave up 4 bases and V 4 bases, and 5 bases lay outside the gene matches. Germline V gene lookup returns CDR1 SGHTA and CDR2 FQGNSA.